These 7 T cell receptor beta chains share one sample of origin, sequenced in a study of T cell responses to AZD1222 COVID-19 vaccine. Sequencing was performed with immunoSEQ multiplex PCR; in TCRdb, only in-frame clones are kept and a portion is missing. The data contain roughly 170,000 clones, 88% of them seen just once; the ten biggest clones take up roughly 0.49%. Source: peripheral blood, taken on day 0 of AZD1222 vaccination. The receptors were sampled from an adult in good health.

The chain employs TRBV18 and TRBJ1-2, with a possible D match to TRBD1 (5 bases). V lost 3 bases and J lost 4, with 15 bases in between. CDR1 is KGHSH, CDR2 LQKENI, per germline. The CDR3 has 15 amino acids. The CDR3: CASSPSRDGTYGYTF. CDR3 DNA sequence: TGTGCCAGCTCACCTTCCCGGGACGGGACCTATGGCTACACCTTC.

J is TRBJ1-6 and V is TRBV7-2, with D uncertain. Trimming pared 2 bases from V and 1 base from J, leaving 6 bases between. Germline V gene data show CDR1 as SGHTA and CDR2 as FQGNSA. CDR3 length: 15 residues. CDR3 coding DNA: TGTGCCAGCAGCTTAAGGGATTCCTATAATTCACCCCTCCACTTT. Translated, it gives CASSLRDSYNSPLHF. The full variable domain, completed using reference TRBV7-2 and TRBJ1-6, is GAGVSQSPSNKVTEKGKDVELRCDPISGHTALYWYRQSLGQGLEFLIYFQGNSAPDKSGLPSDRFSAERTGGSVSTLTIQRTQQEDSAVYLCASSLRDSYNSPLHFGNGTRLTVT.

The chain employs TRBV9 and TRBJ1-2, with D tentatively TRBD1 (5 bases). This CDR3 has 15 amino acids. Germline V gives CDR1 SGDLS, CDR2 YYNGEE. Trimming took off 3 bases at V and 1 base at J, with 13 bases between the two ends. The CDR3 spells CASSGGTGINYGYTF. The CDR3 DNA sequence: TGTGCCAGCAGCGGGGGGACGGGGATTAACTATGGCTACACCTTC.

The CDR3 is CASSSAGVGNTIYF. In DNA, the CDR3 is TGTGCCAGCAGTTCCGCAGGGGTCGGAAACACCATATATTTT. The gene calls are TRBV7-6 and TRBJ1-3, with a possible D match to TRBD1 (6 bases). This CDR3 is built from 14 residues. Looked up from germline, CDR1 is SGHVS and CDR2 is FNYEAQ. Trimming took 6 bases from V and 4 from J, leaving 13 bases between them.

This clone was counted between two and nine times. This chain connects TRBV15 to TRBJ1-5, with D tentatively TRBD1 (5 bases). Germline-derived CDR1 and CDR2 are LNHNV and YYDKDF (reference sequence). This CDR3 spans 13 amino acids. V lost 3 bases and J 3 bases, leaving 6 bases between the germline ends. The CDR3 spells CATSRGLNQPQHF. The CDR3 DNA reads as TGTGCCACCAGCAGGGGGCTCAATCAGCCCCAGCATTTT.

The rearrangement links TRBV11-3 to TRBJ2-7; D may be TRBD2 (6 bases). This CDR3 contains 13 residues. CDR1 and CDR2 from the germline V gene are SGHNT and YENEEA. V lost 3 bases and J 3 bases, leaving 9 bases between the germline ends. This chain's CDR3 is CASSLGGDYEQYF. DNA for the CDR3: TGTGCCAGCAGCTTGGGCGGGGACTACGAGCAGTACTTC.

V usage is TRBV19 and J usage is TRBJ2-7; D might be TRBD1 or TRBD2, each matching 5 bases. CDR1 and CDR2 from the germline V gene are LNHDA and SQIVND (reference sequence). V gave up 1 base and J gave up 2 bases, with 12 bases separating them. This CDR3 contains 15 residues. The CDR3 region has the DNA TGTGCCAGTAGTATAGCGGGGCCGCACACCTACGAGCAGTACTTC. This translates into CASSIAGPHTYEQYF.